The rows below give T cell receptor beta chains drawn from one sample of a study of T cell responses to AZD1222 COVID-19 vaccine. The method was immunoSEQ multiplex PCR; TCRdb's version includes in-frame clones alone and lacks a portion of them. Of about 100,000 clones in the sample, roughly 89% are singletons; the top ten hold 16%. This specimen consisted of peripheral blood, obtained on day 0 of AZD1222 vaccination. The receptors shown here come from an adult in good health. Each CDR3 is given with its conserved first and last residue. Fields, in order: V gene, J gene, clone size, D gene, CDR3 protein, CDR3 DNA. A D gene is named only where the DNA matches it firmly. Clone size is shown for a subset of rows, as once, few, many or a class of expanded clone.

TRBV24-1	TRBJ2-2	NA	NA	CATSGMNTGELFF	TGTGCCACCAGTGGTATGAACACCGGGGAGCTGTTTTTT
TRBV29-1	TRBJ1-2	NA	NA	CSVSRGTNYGYTF	TGCAGCGTTAGTAGGGGGACTAACTATGGCTACACCTTC
TRBV12-3/TRBV12-4	TRBJ2-7	once	TRBD2	CASSFLAGYEQYF	TGTGCCAGCAGTTTCCTAGCGGGCTACGAGCAGTACTTC
TRBV6-5	TRBJ1-2	once	TRBD1	CASSPGTGDDYGYTF	TGTGCCAGCAGCCCCGGGACAGGGGACGACTATGGCTACACCTTC
TRBV30	TRBJ1-1	NA	NA	CAWSVLRGPRSKNTEAFF	TGTGCCTGGAGTGTACTACGGGGGCCCCGGTCAAAGAACACTGAAGCTTTCTTT
TRBV19	TRBJ1-4	NA	NA	CASSMWGVGEKLFF	TGTGCCAGTAGTATGTGGGGAGTTGGCGAAAAACTGTTTTTT
TRBV28	TRBJ2-4	NA	NA	CASSSPTLAKNIQYF	TGTGCCAGCAGCTCCCCCACTCTAGCCAAAAACATTCAGTACTTC
TRBV18	TRBJ2-5	NA	TRBD2	CASSPPLTAGTSGRKTQYF	TGTGCCAGCTCACCCCCATTGACAGCCGGGACTAGCGGGAGGAAGACCCAGTACTTC
TRBV29-1	TRBJ2-3	NA	TRBD2	CSGGSGGEYTDTQYF	TGCAGCGGTGGCAGCGGGGGGGAATACACAGATACGCAGTATTTT
TRBV7-9	TRBJ1-2	NA	NA	CASSQNYGYTF	TGTGCCAGCAGCCAAAACTATGGCTACACCTTC
TRBV7-9	TRBJ2-7	once	TRBD2	CASGTSGRYEQYF	TGTGCCAGTGGGACTAGCGGGAGGTACGAGCAGTACTTC
TRBV3-1/TRBV3-2	TRBJ1-2	NA	NA	CASSQASGGYGYTF	TGTGCCAGCAGCCAAGCCTCCGGAGGCTATGGCTACACCTTC
TRBV18	TRBJ1-1	NA	TRBD1	CASSRDRVNTEAFF	TGTGCCAGCTCAAGGGACAGGGTGAACACTGAAGCTTTCTTT
TRBV19	TRBJ2-1	NA	NA	CASSLSSSYNEQFF	TGTGCCAGTAGTCTGAGCAGCTCCTACAATGAGCAGTTCTTC
TRBV2	TRBJ1-1	NA	NA	CASRTGENTEAFF	TGTGCCAGCAGGACCGGGGAGAACACTGAAGCTTTCTTT
TRBV6-5	TRBJ1-2	NA	NA	CASSYSIAAGRDGYTF	TGTGCCAGCAGTTACTCGATCGCGGCAGGGAGGGATGGCTACACCTTC
TRBV11-3	TRBJ1-6	NA	NA	CASSPLQGSPLHF	TGTGCCAGCAGCCCGCTACAGGGTTCACCCCTCCACTTT
TRBV7-9	TRBJ2-4	NA	NA	CASSPPGVAKNIQYF	TGTGCCAGCAGTCCCCCCGGGGTGGCCAAAAACATTCAGTACTTC
TRBV19	TRBJ1-4	NA	TRBD1	CASSRRQATRTGEKLFF	TGTGCCAGTAGTCGCCGACAGGCCACCCGGACAGGTGAAAAACTGTTTTTT
TRBV27	TRBJ1-2	NA	TRBD1	CASSFNRGYGYTF	TGTGCCAGCAGTTTTAACAGGGGCTATGGCTACACCTTC
TRBV10-1	TRBJ1-5	once	NA	CASRQGHPGTNQPQHF	TGCGCCAGCAGGCAGGGACACCCGGGGACCAATCAGCCCCAGCATTTT
TRBV6-5	TRBJ2-5	NA	NA	CASSYSRWLLQETQYF	TGTGCCAGCAGTTACTCGAGGTGGCTACTCCAAGAGACCCAGTACTTC
TRBV5-1	TRBJ2-2	NA	NA	CASSPSGSGPGELFF	TGCGCCAGCAGCCCCAGTGGGTCCGGCCCCGGGGAGCTGTTTTTT